This paragraph covers one TCR beta chain sequence. Trimming pared 5 bases from V and 6 bases from J, leaving 17 bases between. Germline loops: CDR1 SNHLY, CDR2 FYNNEI. The CDR3 contains 16 residues. This entry is derived from a study of blood T cell repertoires in COVID-19. Study-level information: Spain, Italy and the United States supplied samples that represented acute and convalescent COVID-19. PBMCs, B-cell-depleted T cells, or T cells provided the cDNA or gDNA that made up the material.

Original data processing: Nucleated cell counts were estimated from reference gene primer amplification. Produced via immunoSEQ multiplex PCR; TCRdb's table is partial and in-frame only. V, J and clone size were drawn from that table, and D and trimming were deduced from the DNA. The sample lists 63,000 or so clones, 80% to 90% occurring once. The chain combines TRBV2 with TRBJ1-6; weak D call: TRBD1 (5 bases). Material for sequencing was peripheral blood. The source of this sequence is a human donor in a cohort sampled during active COVID-19. The CDR3 here is CASSFWPAGGNSPLHF. DNA for the CDR3: TGTGCCAGCAGTTTTTGGCCCGCGGGGGGTAATTCACCCCTCCACTTT.